These T cell receptor beta chains were read from a single sample in a study of cytomegalovirus exposure and HLA in healthy donors. Method: immunoSEQ multiplex PCR; TCRdb's copy keeps in-frame clones and lacks some. The sample comprises 110,000 or so clones, approximately 80% of which are singletons, and less than 2.5% rests with the top ten. The specimen sequenced was PBMCs. The receptors here all came from a woman in her thirties or forties in good health and CMV-seronegative. Both conserved end residues are part of each CDR3. The order of the fields is V gene, D gene, J gene, clone size, CDR3 protein, CDR3 DNA. The D gene is left open where the match is weak. For some rows the clone size is stated as once, few or many, or as a class when expanded; others skip it.

v_call: TRBV11-2; d_call: TRBD1; j_call: TRBJ1-1; clone_size: NA; cdr3_aa: CASSLSRDRGVAFF; cdr3_nt: TGTGCCAGCAGCCTAAGTAGGGACAGGGGAGTAGCTTTCTTT
v_call: TRBV11-3; d_call: NA; j_call: TRBJ1-5; clone_size: few; cdr3_aa: CASKPGHSSKSNQPQHF; cdr3_nt: TGTGCCAGTAAACCGGGACACAGCTCAAAGAGCAATCAGCCCCAGCATTTT
v_call: TRBV28; d_call: TRBD2; j_call: TRBJ2-2; clone_size: few; cdr3_aa: CASSGGLGAGELFF; cdr3_nt: TGTGCCAGCAGTGGGGGACTAGGGGCCGGGGAGCTGTTTTTT
v_call: TRBV5-1; d_call: TRBD2; j_call: TRBJ2-3; clone_size: NA; cdr3_aa: CASNPLAGGRGDTQYF; cdr3_nt: TGCGCCAGCAATCCCCTAGCGGGGGGCCGAGGAGATACGCAGTATTTT
v_call: TRBV6-1; d_call: NA; j_call: TRBJ1-6; clone_size: NA; cdr3_aa: CASSEPGFNSPLHF; cdr3_nt: TGTGCCAGCAGTGAGCCGGGGTTTAATTCACCCCTCCACTTT
v_call: TRBV28; d_call: TRBD1; j_call: TRBJ1-1; clone_size: NA; cdr3_aa: CASSSGTGGMSTEAFF; cdr3_nt: TGTGCCAGCAGTTCCGGGACAGGGGGAATGAGCACTGAAGCTTTCTTT
v_call: TRBV2; d_call: NA; j_call: TRBJ2-1; clone_size: few; cdr3_aa: CASSEIDNEQFF; cdr3_nt: TGTGCCAGCAGTGAGATAGACAATGAGCAGTTCTTC
v_call: TRBV6-1; d_call: NA; j_call: TRBJ2-7; clone_size: NA; cdr3_aa: CASSEVGWGGAGYEQYF; cdr3_nt: TGTGCCAGCAGTGAAGTTGGATGGGGGGGGGCAGGCTACGAGCAGTACTTC
v_call: TRBV7-7; d_call: NA; j_call: TRBJ2-7; clone_size: NA; cdr3_aa: CASSLNAGAYEQYF; cdr3_nt: TGTGCCAGCAGCTTAAACGCAGGGGCCTACGAGCAGTACTTC
v_call: TRBV5-1; d_call: NA; j_call: TRBJ2-1; clone_size: NA; cdr3_aa: CASSLAGESEQFF; cdr3_nt: TGCGCCAGCAGCTTGGCGGGGGAGAGTGAGCAGTTCTTC
v_call: TRBV27; d_call: NA; j_call: TRBJ1-1; clone_size: NA; cdr3_aa: CASRIREGRGSTEAFF; cdr3_nt: TGTGCCAGCAGGATTAGGGAGGGCAGAGGTAGCACTGAAGCTTTCTTT
v_call: TRBV28; d_call: TRBD1; j_call: TRBJ2-7; clone_size: NA; cdr3_aa: CASSPGQGAQAEQYF; cdr3_nt: TGTGCCAGCAGCCCGGGACAGGGGGCGCAGGCCGAGCAGTACTTC
v_call: TRBV2; d_call: NA; j_call: TRBJ1-1; clone_size: NA; cdr3_aa: CASSEQGLEAFF; cdr3_nt: TGTGCCAGCAGTGAGCAGGGTCTCGAAGCTTTCTTT
v_call: TRBV18; d_call: TRBD2; j_call: TRBJ2-2; clone_size: NA; cdr3_aa: CASSPPGGSTGELFF; cdr3_nt: TGTGCCAGCTCACCCCCCGGGGGGAGCACCGGGGAGCTGTTTTTT
v_call: TRBV23-1; d_call: NA; j_call: TRBJ1-4; clone_size: NA; cdr3_aa: CASSLKAPGGEKLFF; cdr3_nt: TGCGCCAGCAGTCTTAAGGCTCCTGGCGGGGAAAAACTGTTTTTT
v_call: TRBV28; d_call: TRBD1; j_call: TRBJ1-3; clone_size: NA; cdr3_aa: CASRTGEAGNTIYF; cdr3_nt: TGTGCCAGCAGAACAGGGGAGGCTGGAAACACCATATATTTT
v_call: TRBV2; d_call: NA; j_call: TRBJ2-3; clone_size: NA; cdr3_aa: CASSDSGTDTQYF; cdr3_nt: TGTGCCAGCAGTGACAGCGGCACAGATACGCAGTATTTT
v_call: TRBV29-1; d_call: TRBD1; j_call: TRBJ1-1; clone_size: NA; cdr3_aa: CSVNTGDTEAFF; cdr3_nt: TGCAGCGTCAATACAGGGGACACTGAAGCTTTCTTT
v_call: TRBV14; d_call: NA; j_call: TRBJ2-5; clone_size: NA; cdr3_aa: CASSQRWGVTQYF; cdr3_nt: TGTGCCAGCAGCCAGAGGTGGGGGGTGACCCAGTACTTC
v_call: TRBV2; d_call: TRBD2; j_call: TRBJ2-3; clone_size: once; cdr3_aa: CASSVSAGGRDTQYF; cdr3_nt: TGTGCCAGCAGTGTCTCGGCGGGGGGGCGGGATACGCAGTATTTT
v_call: TRBV14; d_call: NA; j_call: TRBJ2-2; clone_size: NA; cdr3_aa: CASSQDIRGITGELFF; cdr3_nt: TGTGCCAGCAGCCAAGATATAAGGGGGATAACCGGGGAGCTGTTTTTT
v_call: TRBV14; d_call: TRBD1; j_call: TRBJ1-5; clone_size: NA; cdr3_aa: CASSPSGTGSDQPQHF; cdr3_nt: TGTGCCAGCTCCCCTTCCGGGACAGGGTCCGACCAGCCCCAGCATTTT
v_call: TRBV6-5; d_call: TRBD1; j_call: TRBJ1-2; clone_size: NA; cdr3_aa: CASSRTGYGYTF; cdr3_nt: TGTGCCAGCAGTAGGACAGGTTATGGCTACACCTTC
v_call: TRBV11-2; d_call: NA; j_call: TRBJ1-1; clone_size: NA; cdr3_aa: CASSRSGEGAFF; cdr3_nt: TGTGCCAGCAGCCGATCCGGGGAAGGAGCTTTCTTT
v_call: TRBV27; d_call: NA; j_call: TRBJ1-1; clone_size: NA; cdr3_aa: CASAEAWGMNTEAFF; cdr3_nt: TGTGCCAGCGCTGAGGCCTGGGGCATGAACACTGAAGCTTTCTTT
v_call: TRBV28; d_call: NA; j_call: TRBJ2-5; clone_size: once; cdr3_aa: CASTSNWRSGETQYF; cdr3_nt: TGTGCCAGCACCTCAAATTGGCGGTCCGGGGAGACCCAGTACTTC
v_call: TRBV5-1; d_call: NA; j_call: TRBJ1-3; clone_size: few; cdr3_aa: CASSAASSGNTIYF; cdr3_nt: TGCGCCAGCAGCGCGGCTAGCTCTGGAAACACCATATATTTT
v_call: TRBV2; d_call: NA; j_call: TRBJ2-6; clone_size: NA; cdr3_aa: CASSVTGTGANVLTF; cdr3_nt: TGTGCCAGCAGTGTAACAGGGACTGGGGCCAACGTCCTGACTTTC
v_call: TRBV9; d_call: TRBD2; j_call: TRBJ2-5; clone_size: NA; cdr3_aa: CASSSGTSGGETQYF; cdr3_nt: TGTGCCAGCAGCTCCGGGACTAGCGGGGGAGAGACCCAGTACTTC
v_call: TRBV5-6; d_call: TRBD2; j_call: TRBJ2-1; clone_size: NA; cdr3_aa: CASSVVAGAYNEQFF; cdr3_nt: TGTGCCAGCAGCGTTGTAGCGGGGGCCTACAATGAGCAGTTCTTC
v_call: TRBV7-9; d_call: TRBD2; j_call: TRBJ2-5; clone_size: NA; cdr3_aa: CASSSWTSGVQETQYF; cdr3_nt: TGTGCCAGCAGCTCCTGGACTAGCGGGGTCCAAGAGACCCAGTACTTC
v_call: TRBV6-6; d_call: NA; j_call: TRBJ1-1; clone_size: NA; cdr3_aa: CASSRGQWENTEAFF; cdr3_nt: TGTGCCAGCAGTCGCGGACAGTGGGAAAACACTGAAGCTTTCTTT
v_call: TRBV5-6; d_call: TRBD1; j_call: TRBJ1-2; clone_size: NA; cdr3_aa: CASSSDRENGYTF; cdr3_nt: TGTGCCAGCAGCTCAGACAGGGAGAATGGCTACACCTTC
v_call: TRBV5-1; d_call: NA; j_call: TRBJ1-1; clone_size: once; cdr3_aa: CASTPDSLNTEAFF; cdr3_nt: TGCGCCAGCACCCCTGACAGCTTGAACACTGAAGCTTTCTTT
v_call: TRBV28; d_call: TRBD2; j_call: TRBJ2-7; clone_size: NA; cdr3_aa: CASTQRGYEQYF; cdr3_nt: TGTGCCAGCACCCAGCGGGGGTACGAGCAGTACTTC
v_call: TRBV27; d_call: NA; j_call: TRBJ1-1; clone_size: few; cdr3_aa: CASSSGSRTEAFF; cdr3_nt: TGTGCCAGCAGTTCGGGGAGTCGCACTGAAGCTTTCTTT
v_call: TRBV9; d_call: NA; j_call: TRBJ1-1; clone_size: NA; cdr3_aa: CASSPRAGERIRMNTEAFF; cdr3_nt: TGTGCCAGCAGCCCCAGGGCAGGGGAAAGAATAAGAATGAACACTGAAGCTTTCTTT
v_call: TRBV5-1; d_call: NA; j_call: TRBJ2-5; clone_size: NA; cdr3_aa: CASRSSGYQETQYF; cdr3_nt: TGCGCCAGCAGATCATCAGGGTACCAAGAGACCCAGTACTTC
v_call: TRBV30; d_call: TRBD2; j_call: TRBJ2-3; clone_size: NA; cdr3_aa: CAWGPQRTSGGADTQYF; cdr3_nt: TGTGCCTGGGGGCCTCAGAGGACTAGCGGGGGGGCAGATACGCAGTATTTT
v_call: TRBV4-3; d_call: NA; j_call: TRBJ1-2; clone_size: NA; cdr3_aa: CASSQDKSGIYGYTF; cdr3_nt: TGCGCCAGCAGCCAAGATAAATCAGGGATTTATGGCTACACCTTC
v_call: TRBV18; d_call: NA; j_call: TRBJ2-7; clone_size: NA; cdr3_aa: CASSRANSNEQYF; cdr3_nt: TGTGCCAGCTCACGGGCGAACAGTAACGAGCAGTACTTC
v_call: TRBV5-1; d_call: NA; j_call: TRBJ1-1; clone_size: few; cdr3_aa: CASRLLTMNTEAFF; cdr3_nt: TGCGCCAGCAGACTACTGACGATGAACACTGAAGCTTTCTTT
v_call: TRBV11-2; d_call: NA; j_call: TRBJ2-1; clone_size: few; cdr3_aa: CASSARRDNEQFF; cdr3_nt: TGTGCCAGCAGCGCGAGGAGGGACAATGAGCAGTTCTTC
v_call: TRBV4-2; d_call: TRBD2; j_call: TRBJ2-2; clone_size: few; cdr3_aa: CASSFTMVAGGTNTGELFF; cdr3_nt: TGTGCCAGCAGCTTCACGATGGTAGCGGGAGGGACGAACACCGGGGAGCTGTTTTTT
v_call: TRBV10-3; d_call: NA; j_call: TRBJ2-2; clone_size: NA; cdr3_aa: CAISSGGELFF; cdr3_nt: TGTGCCATCAGTTCGGGCGGGGAGCTGTTTTTT
v_call: TRBV29-1; d_call: NA; j_call: TRBJ2-1; clone_size: NA; cdr3_aa: CSAAQITYNEQFF; cdr3_nt: TGCAGCGCCGCCCAGATAACCTACAATGAGCAGTTCTTC
v_call: TRBV6-1; d_call: TRBD2; j_call: TRBJ2-3; clone_size: NA; cdr3_aa: CASSETSGGAGFDTQYF; cdr3_nt: TGTGCCAGCAGTGAGACTAGCGGGGGGGCCGGTTTCGATACGCAGTATTTT
v_call: TRBV19; d_call: NA; j_call: TRBJ2-4; clone_size: NA; cdr3_aa: CASSSSSVAKNIQYF; cdr3_nt: TGTGCCAGTAGTAGCTCGAGCGTAGCCAAAAACATTCAGTACTTC
v_call: TRBV6-1; d_call: TRBD1; j_call: TRBJ1-1; clone_size: NA; cdr3_aa: CASSEFLDRVGNTEAFF; cdr3_nt: TGTGCCAGCAGTGAATTTCTCGACAGGGTTGGGAACACTGAAGCTTTCTTT
v_call: TRBV7-9; d_call: TRBD1; j_call: TRBJ2-2; clone_size: NA; cdr3_aa: CASSSSGQGNTGELFF; cdr3_nt: TGTGCCAGCAGCTCCTCGGGACAGGGGAACACCGGGGAGCTGTTTTTT